This TCR beta chain was observed in a study of T cells in women clearing cervical HPV infection (dated by TCRdb to the late 2010s). Background on the whole study: The cases were 25 or so women with histologically confirmed HPV16-related CIN3 or worse, and 2 of these cases were invasive cancers. Controls were some 26 women whose single incident HPV16 infection cleared within 12 months without precancer or cancer developing. Blood from cases was collected at the visit where the lesion was first found, while blood from controls was collected once the infection could no longer be detected. For cases, a median interval of 149 days, with an interquartile range of 90 to 200 days, was observed between lesion detection and blood sampling. Because only a few women had HLA typing data, the possibility that HLA type acted as a confounder could not be ruled out. The exploratory proof-of-principle case-control study was nested within the Guanacaste HPV Natural History Study in Costa Rica and compared TCR repertoires across cervical HPV16 outcomes. Cases were matched to controls by age within five years and by the year the sample was collected. A median age of almost 35 years was observed in cases versus 37 to 40 in controls, and no significant differences in baseline characteristics were found. The parent cohort enrolled roughly 9,400 women aged 18 or older in Guanacaste, Costa Rica, in about 1993 to 1994 and followed the women for 6 to 7 years. Five blinded duplicates per group were added as quality controls, so that 60 or so samples were obtained: approximately 50 participants and around 10 replicates. Points the paper makes about the study in general: Whether associations preceded infection or resulted from infection could not be shown with the cross-sectional design, and effector/memory subsets and HPV-specific T cells were not isolated. Random forest classifiers combining richness and V gene abundances distinguished cases from controls with an estimated AUC of just under 0.85. Because T-cell numbers per sample were unknown, differences in richness could reflect varying T-cell content rather than repertoire biology. Significantly higher TCR repertoire richness was observed in CIN3+ cases than in controls across sequencing depths, whereas no difference in evenness was found. Lower TRBV6-7 relative abundance was observed in cases than in controls (about 0.1% versus 0.15%; Bonferroni P = 0.0008).

On this clone itself: Its antigen remains unidentified. The CDR3 goes on 3 residues after the read ends, and that part is filled in from the germline J gene.

TCR beta CDR3 regions were amplified by multiplex PCR using the immunoSEQ assay from an average of roughly 1,100 ng genomic DNA per sample. Primer bias was corrected in the assay by using a complete synthetic TCR repertoire to establish an amplification baseline. The amplicons were sequenced using the Illumina platform. The authors processed their data as follows. Sequence errors were corrected by clustering with frequency ratios and a modified nearest-neighbor algorithm, and the sequences were then analyzed in the immunoSEQ Analyzer using IMGT gene definitions. At each rarefaction depth, TCR richness and evenness were averaged across 20 rarefaction repeats, and any sample with fewer sequences than the depth was left out. Wilcoxon rank sum tests with FDR correction were used to compare relative abundances of V, D and J genes between the groups. For the blinded duplicates, the intraclass correlation was 95% to 97% for TCR richness and averaged about 81% across around 61 gene segments. In its TCRdb copy, this immuneACCESS table keeps in-frame sequences only and misses some clones. Where compared with another copy, unresolved V genes explain less than half of these, and the others have no known cause. V and J calls and clone size come straight from that table; D and trimming were deduced from the DNA. The sample table records roughly 34,000 clones. The top ten clones comprise roughly 7.2% of the sample.

The cysteine opens and the phenylalanine closes a CDR3 of 15 amino acids. Shown are 36 bases from within the CDR3, in frame from base 1. CDR1 SEHNR and CDR2 FQNEAQ are derived from the germline V gene (reference sequence). Every participant had a single incident cervical HPV16 infection, and women with prevalent HPV16 infections were excluded. Cervical HPV DNA was detected with MY09/MY11 PCR, and genotyping was done by dot-blot hybridization. About 15 mL of heparinized blood were centrifuged, and the buffy coat was split into aliquots, frozen at -30 degrees C, and then kept at -80 degrees C. Genomic DNA was extracted from buffy coat specimens using QIAGEN kits.

The sequence came from a woman aged 18-69 years with a cervical HPV16 infection that either progressed to CIN3+ or cleared (not recorded which). Sequencing used blood buffy coat. The chain is encoded by TRBV7-9 joined to TRBJ1-2; the D gene is possibly TRBD1, with 5 bases matching. CDR3 bases read: TGTGCCAGCAGCCACCAGGGAGATGGCTCAGATACC. It encodes CASSHQGDGSDT. The full CDR3 sequence reads CASSHQGDGSDTYTF.